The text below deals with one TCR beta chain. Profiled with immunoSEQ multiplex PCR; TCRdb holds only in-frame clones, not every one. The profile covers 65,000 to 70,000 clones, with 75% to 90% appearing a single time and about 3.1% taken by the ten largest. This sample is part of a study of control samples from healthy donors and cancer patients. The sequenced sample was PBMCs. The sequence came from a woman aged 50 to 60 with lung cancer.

CDR3 protein: CASSFDSLSNQPQHF. The CDR3 DNA sequence: TGTGCCAGCAGCTTTGACAGTCTTAGCAATCAGCCCCAGCATTTT. This rearrangement joins TRBV7-2 to TRBJ1-5; TRBD1 is a possible D gene (5 bases). This CDR3 contains 15 residues. V lost 3 bases and J lost 0, with 9 bases in between. Germline CDR1 reads SGHTA; CDR2 reads FQGNSA.